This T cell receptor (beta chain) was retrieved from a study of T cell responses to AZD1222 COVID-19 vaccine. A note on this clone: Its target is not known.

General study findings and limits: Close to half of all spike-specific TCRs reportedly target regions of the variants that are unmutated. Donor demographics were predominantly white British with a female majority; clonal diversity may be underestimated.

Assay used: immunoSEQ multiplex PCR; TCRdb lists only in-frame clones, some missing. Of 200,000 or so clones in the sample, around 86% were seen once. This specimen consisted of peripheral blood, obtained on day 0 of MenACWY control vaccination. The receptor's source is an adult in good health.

This CDR3 is CASSHYRQGANTEAFF. The DNA of the CDR3 is TGTGCCAGCAGCCACTATCGACAGGGGGCGAACACTGAAGCTTTCTTT. The chain employs TRBV5-5 and TRBJ1-1; 10 bases align to TRBD1. The CDR3 loop spans 16 amino acids. Germline assignment: CDR1 SGHKS and CDR2 YYEKEE (reference sequence). J lost 1 base, V lost 4 bases, and 7 bases had no gene match. Full variable domain (remainder filled in from reference TRBV5-5 and TRBJ1-1): DAGVTQSPTHLIKTRGQQVTLRCSPISGHKSVSWYQQVLGQGPQFIFQYYEKEERGRGNFPDRFSARQFPNYSSELNVNALLLGDSALYLCASSHYRQGANTEAFFGQGTRLTVV.